This T cell receptor (beta chain) was profiled in a study of cytomegalovirus exposure and HLA in healthy donors. Sequenced by immunoSEQ multiplex PCR; TCRdb stores in-frame clones only, minus some. The sample carries 150,000 or so clones, 85% to 90% recorded once. V lost 5 bases to trimming and J lost 6 bases; unmatched junction nucleotides: 8. This CDR3 contains 15 residues. CDR1 is PRHDT and CDR2 is FYEKMQ in the germline V gene (reference sequence). This sequence joins TRBV13 and TRBJ2-1; 9 nucleotides match TRBD1. The receptor comes from a woman in her thirties in good health and CMV-seropositive. What was sequenced was PBMCs. CDR3 bases: TGTGCCAGCAGCCCAGGGACAGGGCCCTCCAATGAGCAGTTCTTC. This codes for CASSPGTGPSNEQFF.